This T cell receptor (beta chain) was captured in a study of OX40 agonist ivuxolimab in advanced cancers. Libraries were prepared by immunoSEQ multiplex PCR; TCRdb keeps only in-frame clonotypes and omits some of them. The repertoire holds about 63,000 clones, with around 81% as singletons. Germline assignment: CDR1 SGHDT and CDR2 YYEEEE. CDR3 length equals 13 residues. V lost 4 bases to trimming and J lost 5 bases, with 12 bases between them. Sequencing used CD4+ or CD8+ T cells sorted from blood, obtained in a trial of the OX40 agonist ivuxolimab. This chain links TRBV5-6 with TRBJ1-1; no clear D. The source is an adult with an advanced solid tumor such as melanoma, head and neck, liver or kidney cancer. The CDR3 sequence: CASSKQLRTEAFF. In nucleotides, the CDR3 is TGTGCCAGCAGCAAACAGCTGAGAACTGAAGCTTTCTTT.